The clone carrying this T cell receptor (beta chain) was seen at least ten times. Its matching antigen is unknown. The study profiled TCR beta VDJ and CDR3 using genomic DNA as template. Via MiXCR, TCRdb re-called the reads, giving one row per CDR3 protein. The data contain approximately 470,000 distinct CDR3 sequences, under 40% of them singletons. Trimming at V came to 0 bases and at J to 3 bases, leaving 4 bases not matched to a gene. Germline lookup yields CDR1 SNHLY and CDR2 FYNNEI. This CDR3 is built from 17 residues. The data originate from a study of CD8+CD57+ T cells in acquired aplastic anemia. General observations from the study: In common between the patients and the controls were approximately 28 CD8+ CDR3 sequences. Significance was not reached for CD8+ Simpson's diversity between patients and controls.

All patients picked for sequencing had shown, by flow cytometry, an expansion of CD8+CD57+ cells. The enrolled patients all had severe acquired aplastic anemia. Patients had undergone no therapy by the time their blood was sampled. The sequenced material came from sorted CD4+, CD8+, or CD8+CD57+ T cells (not recorded which) from PBMCs. The sequence was obtained from a human donor with aplastic anemia. The gene calls are TRBV2 and TRBJ2-3; 12 nucleotides match TRBD2. CDR3 amino acids: CASSEALTSGGTDTQYF. The CDR3 DNA reads as TGTGCCAGCAGTGAAGCGCTGACTAGCGGGGGTACAGATACGCAGTATTTT.